This record looks at one T cell receptor beta chain sequence and its context. The repertoire was sequenced with immunoSEQ multiplex PCR; TCRdb's copy has only in-frame clones and lacks some. The data show 75,000 to 95,000 clones, with 92% seen just once and about 1.5% held by the top ten. The entry originates in a study of T cell changes during pregnancy in multiple sclerosis. V lost 0 bases and J lost 2; bases outside the gene matches: 2. CDR3 length: 15 residues. CDR1 SGHNT and CDR2 YYREEE come from the germline V gene (reference sequence). V gene TRBV5-4 combines with J gene TRBJ2-7; TRBD1 aligns across 10 bases. Specimen: peripheral blood, collected in the first trimester of pregnancy. The clonotype comes from a female donor with multiple sclerosis, enrolled in a pregnancy study. Written as DNA, the CDR3 is TGTGCCAGCAGCTTGGCAGGGACAGGGGCCTACGAGCAGTACTTC. This encodes CASSLAGTGAYEQYF.